This TCR beta chain stems from a study of blood T cell repertoires in COVID-19. Study information: Collection of acute and convalescent COVID-19 samples took place in the United States, Italy and Spain. Sample material is recorded as cDNA or gDNA derived from T cells, B-cell-depleted T cells, or PBMCs.

Per the original data handling: From reference gene primer amplification, estimates of nucleated cell counts were derived. The method was immunoSEQ multiplex PCR; TCRdb's version includes in-frame clones alone and lacks a portion of them. V and J calls and clone size are given by that table; D and trimming were obtained from the DNA. The sample contains about 160,000 clones, about 86% of which appear only once. This clonotype originated in a man between 65 and 79 years old with acute or convalescent COVID-19. Sequencing used peripheral blood.

The DNA for the CDR3 is TGCGCCAGCAGCCCCTCCGCGGGGGGGGGCTACACCTTC. Translated: CASSPSAGGGYTF. V usage is TRBV5-1 and J usage is TRBJ1-2, with D perhaps matching TRBD1 (5 bases). Germline CDR1 reads SGHRS; CDR2 reads YFSETQ. Trimming removed 4 bases from V and 8 bases from J, with 15 bases in between. This CDR3 is built from 13 residues.